This is a list of T cell receptor beta chains from one sample in a study of OX40 agonist ivuxolimab in advanced cancers. Sequencing was performed with immunoSEQ multiplex PCR; in TCRdb, only in-frame clones are kept and a portion is missing. The sample has roughly 30,000 clones, more than 85% seen once. The starting material was CD4+ or CD8+ T cells sorted from blood, obtained in a trial of the OX40 agonist ivuxolimab. The receptors come from an adult with an advanced solid tumor such as melanoma, head and neck, liver or kidney cancer. The CDR3 runs from the conserved cysteine through the conserved F or W. A D gene is named only where the DNA matches it firmly. Size is stated for part of the rows, as once, few or many counts, or as a class when the clone is expanded.

TRBJ1-2	NA	TRBV6-1	NA	CASRNYRLENYGYTF	TGTGCCAGCCGAAATTATAGGTTGGAAAACTATGGCTACACCTTC
TRBJ2-4	NA	TRBV29-1	NA	CSVVAVAKNIQYF	TGCAGCGTTGTAGCGGTAGCCAAAAACATTCAGTACTTC
TRBJ2-1	TRBD2	TRBV6-1	NA	CASNSWTSEQFF	TGTGCCAGCAACTCCTGGACTAGTGAGCAGTTCTTC
TRBJ2-7	NA	TRBV28	NA	CASSFKLASSYEQYF	TGTGCCAGCAGTTTTAAGCTAGCAAGCTCCTACGAGCAGTACTTC
TRBJ2-5	NA	TRBV6-1	NA	CASSEGGGQETQYF	TGTGCCAGCAGTGAGGGAGGGGGGCAAGAGACCCAGTACTTC
TRBJ2-1	TRBD1	TRBV19	NA	CASSYRGPYNEQFF	TGTGCCAGTAGTTACAGGGGCCCCTACAATGAGCAGTTCTTC
TRBJ2-1	TRBD1	TRBV7-9	NA	CASNSTGVHNEQFF	TGTGCCAGCAACTCAACAGGGGTCCACAATGAGCAGTTCTTC
TRBJ2-7	NA	TRBV12-1	NA	CASSWTSGSYEQYF	TGTGCCAGCAGCTGGACTAGCGGGAGTTACGAGCAGTACTTC
TRBJ2-7	TRBD2	TRBV15	NA	CATSPGLAEDEQYF	TGTGCCACCAGTCCGGGACTAGCGGAGGACGAGCAGTACTTC
TRBJ2-7	TRBD1	TRBV11-2	NA	CASSPEGWDSYEQYF	TGTGCCAGCAGCCCAGAGGGTTGGGACAGCTACGAGCAGTACTTC
TRBJ2-7	TRBD2	TRBV5-6	once	CASSFGGVNSYEQYF	TGTGCCAGCAGCTTTGGGGGGGTGAACTCCTACGAGCAGTACTTC
TRBJ2-3	TRBD2	TRBV27	NA	CASSVLAGGSDTQYF	TGTGCCAGCAGTGTACTAGCGGGAGGATCAGATACGCAGTATTTT
TRBJ2-7	TRBD2	TRBV28	NA	CASKRKLAGLSSYEQYF	TGTGCCAGCAAGAGAAAACTAGCGGGTTTGAGCTCCTACGAGCAGTACTTC
TRBJ2-1	TRBD2	TRBV11-1	NA	CASSFLAASYNEQFF	TGTGCCAGCAGCTTCCTAGCGGCCTCCTACAATGAGCAGTTCTTC
TRBJ2-1	TRBD1	TRBV13	NA	CASSSWTGKGSEQFF	TGTGCCAGCAGCTCATGGACAGGGAAAGGTTCTGAGCAGTTCTTC
TRBJ2-1	NA	TRBV6-6	NA	CASSYAEDYNEQFF	TGTGCCAGCAGTTATGCGGAAGATTACAATGAGCAGTTCTTC
TRBJ1-1	NA	TRBV27	NA	CASSLVASSTQAFF	TGTGCCAGCAGTTTAGTGGCCTCATCGACGCAAGCTTTCTTT
TRBJ1-2	NA	TRBV4-1	once	CASSQHIRKARGYTF	TGCGCCAGCAGCCAACACATCCGCAAAGCGAGGGGCTACACCTTC
TRBJ1-1	NA	TRBV9	NA	CASSVDRTYSPAFF	TGTGCCAGCAGCGTAGATAGGACCTACTCCCCAGCTTTCTTT
TRBJ1-1	NA	TRBV5-4	NA	CAIPGGTEAFF	TGTGCCATCCCGGGAGGGACTGAAGCTTTCTTT
TRBJ2-1	NA	TRBV9	NA	CASSPSGRSNEQFF	TGTGCCAGCAGCCCTTCGGGAAGAAGCAATGAGCAGTTCTTC
TRBJ1-2	TRBD1	TRBV9	NA	CASSGQGRYGYTF	TGTGCCAGCAGCGGACAGGGCCGCTATGGCTACACCTTC
TRBJ2-1	NA	TRBV6-1	NA	CASSHGGEQFF	TGTGCCAGCAGTCATGGTGGAGAGCAGTTCTTC
TRBJ2-7	TRBD1	TRBV27	NA	CASSPRDRPYEQYF	TGTGCCAGCAGCCCCCGGGACAGGCCCTACGAGCAGTACTTC
TRBJ2-1	NA	TRBV5-1	NA	CASSPPRALSNEQFF	TGCGCCAGCAGCCCCCCGAGGGCCCTCTCAAATGAGCAGTTCTTC
TRBJ2-6	NA	TRBV6-4	NA	CASSESTGANVLTF	TGTGCCAGCAGTGAGAGTACTGGGGCCAACGTCCTGACTTTC
TRBJ2-7	NA	TRBV5-6	NA	CASSSRTGRAYEQYF	TGTGCCAGCAGCTCACGGACAGGGAGGGCCTACGAGCAGTACTTC
TRBJ1-2	NA	TRBV28	NA	CASSPLWTEAYGYTF	TGTGCCAGCAGCCCCCTCTGGACAGAGGCTTATGGCTACACCTTC
TRBJ2-3	TRBD1	TRBV28	NA	CASSPDREPDTQYF	TGTGCCAGCAGTCCGGACAGGGAACCAGATACGCAGTATTTT
TRBJ2-2	TRBD1	TRBV7-9	NA	CASSLGGTGWTGELFF	TGTGCCAGCAGCTTAGGAGGGACAGGGTGGACCGGGGAGCTGTTTTTT
TRBJ2-1	NA	TRBV27	NA	CASGGLPAGKDNEQFF	TGTGCCAGCGGCGGCCTCCCGGCCGGAAAAGACAATGAGCAGTTCTTC
TRBJ1-1	TRBD1	TRBV27	NA	CASSHGTGNPTEAFF	TGTGCCAGCAGTCATGGGACAGGGAATCCCACTGAAGCTTTCTTT
TRBJ2-5	TRBD2	TRBV18	NA	CASSTLAVPEETQYF	TGTGCCAGCTCTACACTAGCGGTGCCTGAAGAGACCCAGTACTTC
TRBJ1-4	NA	TRBV28	NA	CASSLALRVATNEKLFF	TGTGCCAGCAGTCTCGCCCTAAGGGTCGCAACTAATGAAAAACTGTTTTTT
TRBJ2-2	TRBD2	TRBV5-1	NA	CASSSGLAGDAGTGELFF	TGCGCCAGCAGCTCCGGACTAGCGGGAGACGCGGGCACCGGGGAGCTGTTTTTT
TRBJ2-1	TRBD1	TRBV28	NA	CASTITQGAYNEQFF	TGTGCCAGCACCATAACCCAGGGGGCCTACAATGAGCAGTTCTTC
TRBJ2-7	NA	TRBV7-9	NA	CASSFEAQTNEQYF	TGTGCCAGCAGCTTCGAGGCACAGACCAACGAGCAGTACTTC
TRBJ2-6	NA	TRBV7-6	NA	CASSLTLWSGANVLTF	TGTGCCAGCAGCCTCACATTGTGGTCCGGGGCCAACGTCCTGACTTTC
TRBJ2-7	NA	TRBV7-9	NA	CASSLVDGEQYF	TGTGCCAGCAGCTTAGTGGATGGGGAGCAGTACTTC
TRBJ2-2	NA	TRBV7-9	NA	CASSLAGGGTGELFF	TGTGCCAGCAGCTTAGCGGGAGGAGGGACCGGGGAGCTGTTTTTT
TRBJ2-3	NA	TRBV7-6	once	CASSFSTDTQYF	TGTGCCAGCAGCTTTTCCACAGATACGCAGTATTTT
TRBJ2-7	NA	TRBV9	NA	CASSVEAGSSYEQYF	TGTGCCAGCAGCGTAGAGGCCGGGAGCTCCTACGAGCAGTACTTC
TRBJ2-1	NA	TRBV19	NA	CASSKYNEQFF	TGTGCCAGTAGCAAGTACAATGAGCAGTTCTTC
TRBJ1-1	TRBD1	TRBV4-1	once	CASSQFVQGATEAFF	TGCGCCAGCAGCCAATTTGTACAGGGGGCCACTGAAGCTTTCTTT
TRBJ2-7	NA	TRBV27	once	CASSPGPTYEQYF	TGTGCCAGCAGCCCGGGACCGACTTACGAGCAGTACTTC
TRBJ2-1	NA	TRBV6-5	NA	CASSQGGLGSRQFF	TGTGCCAGCAGTCAAGGGGGTCTAGGATCCAGGCAGTTCTTC
TRBJ1-1	NA	TRBV2	NA	CASSPQANTEAFF	TGTGCCAGCAGTCCACAGGCGAACACTGAAGCTTTCTTT
TRBJ2-7	NA	TRBV9	few	CASSSRGGSYEQYF	TGTGCCAGCAGCTCCCGGGGCGGGTCCTACGAGCAGTACTTC
TRBJ2-1	NA	TRBV27	NA	CASSLSFGNEQFF	TGTGCCAGCAGTTTAAGCTTCGGGAATGAGCAGTTCTTC
TRBJ2-1	NA	TRBV6-5	NA	CASSYKGGLGNEQFF	TGTGCCAGCAGTTACAAAGGAGGGCTTGGCAATGAGCAGTTCTTC
TRBJ1-4	NA	TRBV9	NA	CASSVEGRTTNEKLFF	TGTGCCAGCAGCGTCGAAGGGCGGACAACTAATGAAAAACTGTTTTTT
TRBJ1-5	TRBD1	TRBV27	NA	CASSLGLGGGQPQHF	TGTGCCAGCAGTTTAGGGTTAGGGGGCGGGCAGCCCCAGCATTTT
TRBJ1-3	TRBD1	TRBV7-9	NA	CASSKRQGVGNTIYF	TGTGCCAGCAGCAAGAGACAGGGGGTGGGAAACACCATATATTTT
TRBJ2-3	TRBD2	TRBV19	NA	CASSRTSGTGDTQYF	TGTGCCAGTAGCCGGACTAGCGGGACGGGAGATACGCAGTATTTT
TRBJ2-3	TRBD2	TRBV6-4	many	CASSLAGGSSDTQYF	TGTGCCAGCAGCCTAGCGGGAGGTTCGTCAGATACGCAGTATTTT